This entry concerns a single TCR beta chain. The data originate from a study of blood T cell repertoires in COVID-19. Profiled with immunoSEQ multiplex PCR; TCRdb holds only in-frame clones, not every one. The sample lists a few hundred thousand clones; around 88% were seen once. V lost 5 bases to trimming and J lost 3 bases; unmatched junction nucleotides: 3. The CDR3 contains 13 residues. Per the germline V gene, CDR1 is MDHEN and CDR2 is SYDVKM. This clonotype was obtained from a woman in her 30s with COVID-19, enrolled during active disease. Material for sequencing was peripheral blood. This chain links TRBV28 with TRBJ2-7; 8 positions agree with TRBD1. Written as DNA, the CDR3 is TGTGCCAGCAGTGGGGGGACAGGCTACGAGCAGTACTTC. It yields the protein CASSGGTGYEQYF.